This T cell receptor (beta chain) was identified during a study of T cell responses to AZD1222 COVID-19 vaccine. Study conclusions and caveats: Dominant CD4 TCR responses targeted spike regions 160-218 and 743-854. Nearly half of spike-specific TCRs reportedly target unmutated variant regions. Donors were mostly white British, more females; clonal diversity possibly underestimated.

On this clone itself: Antigen unknown.

TCRdb keeps only in-frame clones here, not all; method: immunoSEQ multiplex PCR. There are some 150,000 clones in the sample; around 89% occur only once, and less than 3.5% lies in the top ten. The source material was peripheral blood, sampled on day 0 of AZD1222 vaccination. The receptor's source is an adult in good health.

This CDR3 is CASSWDRGNSPLHF. The CDR3 DNA reads TGTGCCAGCAGCTGGGACAGGGGGAATTCACCCCTCCACTTT. The chain couples TRBV6-5 to TRBJ1-6; 11 bases agree with TRBD1. V was clipped by 6 bases and J by 7 bases; unmatched bases: 2. There are 14 residues in the CDR3. Per the germline V gene, CDR1 is MNHEY and CDR2 is SVGAGI.